This record looks at one T cell receptor (beta chain) sequence and its context. This specimen comes from a study of blood T cell repertoires in COVID-19. As for the study in general: There were acute and convalescent COVID-19 samples, and they came from the United States, Italy and Spain.

Per the authors' pipeline: Estimated nucleated cell counts came from reference gene primer amplification. Some clones are missing from TCRdb's copy, which holds only in-frame ones; the method was immunoSEQ multiplex PCR. For V, J and clone size, that table is used; D and trimming come from the DNA. The sample records about 80,000 clones, 80% to 90% being singletons. CDR1 is LNHDA, CDR2 SQIVND, per germline (reference sequence). The J segment lost 10 bases and the V segment lost 6 bases, leaving 8 bases of the junction unmatched. The CDR3 is 14 residues long. The TCR was taken from a man aged 80 or over with active or convalescent COVID-19. The specimen sequenced was peripheral blood. The rearrangement links TRBV19 to TRBJ2-7; TRBD2 aligns across 14 bases. The CDR3 reads CASSRGLAGADQYF. As DNA, the CDR3 is TGTGCCAGTAGCAGGGGACTAGCGGGGGCCGATCAGTACTTC.